Listed below are T cell receptor beta chains from one sample, sequenced in a study of blood T cell repertoires in COVID-19. Here immunoSEQ multiplex PCR was the method, and the copy in TCRdb shows in-frame clones only, minus some. The sample contains some 150,000 clones, over 65% of which appear only once. Sequenced sample: PBMCs or T cells enriched from blood (not recorded which). These receptors were collected from a woman in her forties or fifties who had recovered from COVID-19. Each CDR3 is given with its conserved first and last residue. A D gene is named only where the DNA matches it firmly. For some rows the clone size is stated as once, few or many, or as a class when expanded; others skip it.

V gene,D gene,clone size,J gene,CDR3 DNA,CDR3 protein
TRBV7-9,.,few,TRBJ1-2,TGTGCCAGCAGCCCAACACGGAGTCCAGCCTATGGCTACACCTTC,CASSPTRSPAYGYTF
TRBV18,.,.,TRBJ1-3,TGTGCCAGCTCACGCCAATCAGTGTCTGGAAACACCATATATTTT,CASSRQSVSGNTIYF
TRBV18,TRBD1,.,TRBJ1-2,TGTGCCAGCTCACCACCTTCGGACAGGGGGGCCTATGGCTACACCTTC,CASSPPSDRGAYGYTF
TRBV28,TRBD1,few,TRBJ1-2,TGTGCCAGCAGGGGAGGACAGGGGGCTAGTGGCTACACCTTC,CASRGGQGASGYTF
TRBV28,TRBD1,.,TRBJ2-3,TGTGCCAGCACCCCAGGGGGCAGAATCACAGATACGCAGTATTTT,CASTPGGRITDTQYF
TRBV3-1/TRBV3-2,TRBD2,.,TRBJ2-1,TGTGCCAGCAGCCCCCTAGCGGGGGGTAACTCCAATGAGCAGTTCTTC,CASSPLAGGNSNEQFF
TRBV5-1,.,.,TRBJ2-2,TGCGCCAGCAGCTCGCCGACAGGAAACACCGGGGAGCTGTTTTTT,CASSSPTGNTGELFF
TRBV7-6,TRBD2,.,TRBJ2-3,TGTGCCAGCAGCTTAGTTTGGCCTAGCGGGGGGGCCACGAACACAGATACGCAGTATTTT,CASSLVWPSGGATNTDTQYF
TRBV7-2,TRBD1,.,TRBJ2-3,TGTGCCAGCAGCTCTAGACAGGGGAGGACAGATACGCAGTATTTT,CASSSRQGRTDTQYF
TRBV13,.,few,TRBJ1-1,TGTGCCAGCAGCAAGGGGGTAGGGCGCCGTGAAGCTTTCTTT,CASSKGVGRREAFF
TRBV5-1,.,.,TRBJ2-6,TGCGCCAGCAGCTCTCAGGGTCCTGGGGCCAACGTCCTGACTTTC,CASSSQGPGANVLTF
TRBV29-1,TRBD1,.,TRBJ1-1,TGCAGCGTTTCGACAGGGATGACTGAAGCTTTCTTT,CSVSTGMTEAFF
TRBV11-2,TRBD2,.,TRBJ2-5,TGTGCCAGCAGCTTATTTACTAGCGGGGGGGTGGAGACCCAGTACTTC,CASSLFTSGGVETQYF
TRBV2,TRBD2,.,TRBJ2-5,TGTGCCAGCAGGGGTAGGAGCCGGGAGGCGGGTAGTTCTCAAGAGACCCAGTACTTC,CASRGRSREAGSSQETQYF
TRBV15,TRBD1,.,TRBJ1-6,TGTGCCACCAGCACAACCCGGGACAGAGCCTATAATTCACCCCTCCACTTT,CATSTTRDRAYNSPLHF
TRBV5-4,TRBD1,.,TRBJ2-2,TGTGCCAGCAGCTGGACAGGGTTGGACGGGGAGCTGTTTTTT,CASSWTGLDGELFF